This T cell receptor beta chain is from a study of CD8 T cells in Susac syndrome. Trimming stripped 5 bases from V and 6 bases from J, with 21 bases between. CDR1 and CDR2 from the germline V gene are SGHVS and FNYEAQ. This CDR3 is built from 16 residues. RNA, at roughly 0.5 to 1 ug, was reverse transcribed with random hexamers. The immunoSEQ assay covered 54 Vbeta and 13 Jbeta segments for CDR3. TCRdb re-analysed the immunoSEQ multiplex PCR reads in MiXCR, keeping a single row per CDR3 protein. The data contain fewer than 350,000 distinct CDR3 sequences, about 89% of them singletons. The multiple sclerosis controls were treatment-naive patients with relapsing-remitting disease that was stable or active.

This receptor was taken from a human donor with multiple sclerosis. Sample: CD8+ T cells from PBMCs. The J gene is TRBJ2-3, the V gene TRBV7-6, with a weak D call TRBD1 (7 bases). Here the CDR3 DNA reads TGTGCCAGCAGCCCAGGGGGGACCCCAGGTGGGGATACGCAGTATTTT. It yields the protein CASSPGGTPGGDTQYF.